The 2 T cell receptor beta chains listed next were all sequenced from one sample in a study of CD8+ T cells in alopecia areata. Indicated treatment: oral pan-JAK inhibitor, 5-10 mg twice daily. The sequencing template was cDNA reverse transcribed from extracted RNA. Method: immunoSEQ multiplex PCR; TCRdb's copy keeps in-frame clones and lacks some. There are more than 90,000 clones in the sample; almost 60% occur only once, and 16% lies in the top ten. The sequencing used CD8+ T cells sorted from blood, collected at approximately week 56, from a patient treated with tofacitinib. Source of these receptors: a human donor with alopecia areata.

This chain links TRBV19 with TRBJ1-2; no firm D call. Germline assignment: CDR1 LNHDA and CDR2 SQIVND (reference sequence). This CDR3 contains 14 residues. With 0 bases removed from V and 5 bases from J, the gap between germline ends came to 10 bases. The CDR3 DNA is TGTGCCAGTAGTATAGATGGGGAAGGGTATGGCTACACCTTC. It translates to CASSIDGEGYGYTF. Combining the CDR3 with reference TRBV19 and TRBJ1-2 gives the whole variable domain DGGITQSPKYLFRKEGQNVTLSCEQNLNHDAMYWYRQDPGQGLRLIYYSQIVNDFQKGDIAEGYSVSREKKESFPLTVTSAQKNPTAFYLCASSIDGEGYGYTFGSGTRLTVV.

This clone was seen a single time. V and J are TRBV4-1 and TRBJ2-7, with 10 bases fitting TRBD2. The trim removed 4 bases at V and 5 bases at J, leaving 8 bases unmatched. Germline lookup yields CDR1 MGHRA and CDR2 YSYEKL. The CDR3 is 15 residues long. CDR3 bases: TGCGCCAGCAGCCTAACCGGGACTAGCGTACACGAGCAGTACTTC. Translation gives CASSLTGTSVHEQYF.